This is a list of T cell receptor beta chains from one sample in a study of shared clonotypes between healthy human individuals. Using immunoSEQ multiplex PCR, the repertoire was profiled, and TCRdb retains in-frame clones only, with some absent. Among around 2.5 million clones, over 85% were seen once, and the ten largest hold around 0.4%. The sequenced material came from naive CD4+ T cells from PBMCs. These receptors were taken from a man between 18 and 35 years old in good health. Some clones in this sample may be carry-over from other donors' samples. Both conserved end residues are part of each CDR3. A D gene is named only where the DNA matches it firmly. Not all rows give a size; the values are once, few, many and, for expanded clones, a class.

>NA|NA|TRBJ1-1|TRBV18
CASSPPSLNTEAFF
TGTGCCAGCTCACCTCCCTCCCTGAACACTGAAGCTTTCTTT
>once|NA|TRBJ1-2|TRBV2
CASSPTTRTVNYGYTF
TGTGCCAGCAGTCCCACGACCCGGACAGTTAACTATGGCTACACCTTC
>NA|NA|TRBJ1-5|TRBV14
CASSHSINQPQHF
TGTGCCAGCAGCCATTCGATCAATCAGCCCCAGCATTTT
>NA|NA|TRBJ1-3|TRBV9
CASSPLEGAGNTIYF
TGTGCCAGCAGCCCCCTCGAGGGCGCTGGAAACACCATATATTTT
>NA|TRBD2|TRBJ2-2|TRBV11-2
CASSLVLAGATGELFF
TGTGCCAGCAGCTTAGTACTAGCGGGAGCCACCGGGGAGCTGTTTTTT
>NA|NA|TRBJ1-1|TRBV7-3
CASSGYTNTEAFF
TGTGCCAGCAGCGGCTATACGAACACTGAAGCTTTCTTT
>NA|TRBD1|TRBJ1-4|TRBV7-9
CASSFWTGGNEKLFF
TGTGCCAGCAGCTTTTGGACAGGGGGCAATGAAAAACTGTTTTTT
>few|NA|TRBJ1-1|TRBV5-6
CASSSLVVGLEAFF
TGTGCCAGCAGCTCCCTGGTGGTGGGACTTGAAGCTTTCTTT
>NA|NA|TRBJ2-1|TRBV11-3
CASSRGGNEQFF
TGTGCCAGCAGCAGAGGGGGCAATGAGCAGTTCTTC
>NA|NA|TRBJ2-1|TRBV28
CAIGGVTGEFF
TGTGCCATCGGGGGGGTGACAGGGGAGTTCTTC
>NA|NA|TRBJ1-1|TRBV28
CASSLGGRTEAFF
TGTGCCAGCAGTTTGGGGGGGCGCACTGAAGCTTTCTTT
>NA|NA|TRBJ1-3|TRBV6-1
CASSEWGVWNTIYF
TGTGCCAGCAGTGAATGGGGGGTCTGGAACACCATATATTTT
>NA|TRBD2|TRBJ2-7|TRBV7-2
CASSYQAVAGEPLEQYF
TGTGCCAGCAGCTACCAAGCCGTGGCGGGAGAACCCCTCGAGCAGTACTTC
>NA|TRBD1|TRBJ2-7|TRBV25-1
CASSARQGPYEQYF
TGTGCCAGCAGTGCCCGACAGGGTCCCTACGAGCAGTACTTC
>NA|NA|TRBJ1-1|TRBV9
CASSVGPQPSEAFF
TGTGCCAGCAGCGTAGGACCGCAGCCATCTGAAGCTTTCTTT
>once|TRBD1|TRBJ1-4|TRBV18
CASSPTGGAPEKLFF
TGTGCCAGCTCTCCAACAGGGGGCGCGCCTGAAAAACTGTTTTTT
>NA|NA|TRBJ2-3|TRBV19
CASSPLGDTQYF
TGTGCCAGTAGCCCCCTGGGGGATACGCAGTATTTT
>NA|NA|TRBJ2-4|TRBV5-1
CASSLGDSLGSKNIQYF
TGCGCCAGCAGCTTGGGGGACTCCCTGGGGTCCAAAAACATTCAGTACTTC
>once|NA|TRBJ2-3|TRBV27
CASSLGPSTDTQYF
TGTGCCAGCAGTTTGGGCCCTAGCACAGATACGCAGTATTTT
>NA|NA|TRBJ1-1|TRBV7-3
CASSLMAVRTEAFF
TGTGCCAGCAGCTTAATGGCAGTGCGAACTGAAGCTTTCTTT
>NA|NA|TRBJ2-7|TRBV7-2
CASSLVRGGEQYF
TGTGCCAGCAGCTTAGTAAGGGGAGGTGAGCAGTACTTC
>NA|NA|TRBJ2-1|TRBV6-1
CASSEATASSYNEQFF
TGTGCCAGCAGTGAAGCAACGGCGAGCTCCTACAATGAGCAGTTCTTC
>NA|NA|TRBJ2-2|TRBV30
CAWGTRGGAGELFF
TGTGCCTGGGGAACCCGTGGCGGGGCCGGGGAGCTGTTTTTT
>NA|TRBD2|TRBJ2-1|TRBV5-4
CASSTGTSEKQFF
TGTGCCAGCAGCACCGGGACTAGCGAAAAGCAGTTCTTC
>NA|NA|TRBJ2-7|TRBV4-1
CASSQGPGPFSYEQYF
TGCGCCAGCAGCCAAGGCCCGGGCCCCTTCTCCTACGAGCAGTACTTC
>NA|TRBD1|TRBJ1-2|TRBV6-5
CASRSQGGGIYGYTF
TGTGCCAGCAGATCACAGGGGGGTGGCATCTATGGCTACACCTTC
>NA|TRBD1|TRBJ2-1|TRBV5-1
CASSPGPGQGSPEQFF
TGCGCCAGCAGCCCTGGGCCGGGACAGGGGTCCCCTGAGCAGTTCTTC
>NA|NA|TRBJ2-1|TRBV6-5
CASSYRQRENEQFF
TGTGCCAGCAGTTACCGTCAGAGGGAGAATGAGCAGTTCTTC
>NA|TRBD1|TRBJ1-1|TRBV28
CASSPFDNRGNTEAFF
TGTGCCAGCAGCCCATTCGACAACAGGGGGAACACTGAAGCTTTCTTT
>few|TRBD1|TRBJ1-5|TRBV18
CASSSGGYSNQPQHF
TGTGCCAGCTCATCAGGGGGCTACAGCAATCAGCCCCAGCATTTT
>NA|TRBD2|TRBJ2-1|TRBV7-2
CASSSYTSGLNNEQFF
TGTGCCAGCAGCTCGTACACTAGCGGACTCAACAATGAGCAGTTCTTC
>NA|TRBD1|TRBJ1-5|TRBV30
CAWSGGTVTQPQHF
TGTGCCTGGAGCGGCGGGACAGTCACCCAGCCCCAGCATTTT
>NA|TRBD1|TRBJ1-5|TRBV19
CASSGQGAYQPQHF
TGTGCCAGTAGCGGACAGGGGGCTTATCAGCCCCAGCATTTT
>NA|NA|TRBJ1-5|TRBV5-5
CASSLNWRNNQPQHF
TGTGCCAGCAGCTTGAATTGGCGGAACAATCAGCCCCAGCATTTT
>few|NA|TRBJ2-7|TRBV5-1
CASSSDRGNEQYF
TGCGCCAGCAGCTCCGATAGGGGCAACGAGCAGTACTTC
>few|NA|TRBJ1-1|TRBV30
CAWSGAPQGGTEAFF
TGTGCCTGGAGTGGAGCGCCGCAGGGAGGGACTGAAGCTTTCTTT
>NA|NA|TRBJ2-5|TRBV11-1
CASSLDVSQYF
TGTGCCAGCAGCTTAGATGTATCCCAGTACTTC
>few|NA|TRBJ1-2|TRBV12-2
CASRLGAGYTF
TGTGCAAGTCGCTTAGGGGCTGGCTACACCTTC
>NA|NA|TRBJ2-7|TRBV29-1
CSVVGQAYEQYF
TGCAGCGTTGTCGGGCAGGCCTACGAGCAGTACTTC
>NA|NA|TRBJ2-1|TRBV5-6
CASSPRMSTYNEQFF
TGTGCCAGCAGCCCCCGTATGTCCACCTACAATGAGCAGTTCTTC
>NA|TRBD1|TRBJ1-5|TRBV9
CASSVQRPGGQPQHF
TGTGCCAGCAGCGTCCAGCGGCCAGGGGGTCAGCCCCAGCATTTT
>NA|NA|TRBJ2-7|TRBV27
CASSSRTLTPSYEQYF
TGTGCCAGCAGTTCCAGGACACTTACACCATCCTACGAGCAGTACTTC
>NA|TRBD2|TRBJ2-5|TRBV30
CAWSRLALQETQYF
TGTGCCTGGAGTAGACTAGCGCTACAAGAGACCCAGTACTTC
>NA|NA|TRBJ2-5|TRBV29-1
CSVGGEWGQETQYF
TGCAGCGTTGGGGGGGAGTGGGGCCAAGAGACCCAGTACTTC
>NA|TRBD1|TRBJ2-5|TRBV20-1
CSARVPGTEYF
TGCAGTGCTAGAGTCCCCGGGACAGAGTACTTC
>NA|NA|TRBJ2-3|TRBV18
CASSPEVSTDTQYF
TGTGCCAGCTCACCTGAGGTCAGCACAGATACGCAGTATTTT
>NA|NA|TRBJ2-1|TRBV11-2
CASSPGLLSDEQFF
TGTGCCAGCAGCCCAGGACTGCTCAGCGATGAGCAGTTCTTC
>NA|NA|TRBJ2-2|TRBV5-6
CASSFDGELFF
TGTGCCAGCAGCTTTGACGGGGAGCTGTTTTTT
>NA|TRBD1|TRBJ2-5|TRBV2
CASSEQGAQETQYF
TGTGCCAGCAGTGAGCAGGGGGCCCAAGAGACCCAGTACTTC
>NA|TRBD2|TRBJ2-2|TRBV5-6
CASSLRTSGRRNTGELFF
TGTGCCAGCAGCCTTCGGACTAGCGGGAGAAGGAACACCGGGGAGCTGTTTTTT
>NA|NA|TRBJ2-3|TRBV7-3
CASSPTGRGDTQYF
TGTGCCAGCAGCCCAACGGGACGAGGAGATACGCAGTATTTT
>NA|NA|TRBJ2-3|TRBV2
CASSEFDRLSGSAQYF
TGTGCCAGCAGTGAATTTGACAGGCTCTCGGGGAGTGCGCAGTATTTT
>NA|NA|TRBJ2-3|TRBV28
CASSLTHTQYF
TGTGCCAGCAGTTTGACTCATACGCAGTATTTT
>NA|NA|TRBJ1-3|TRBV4-2
CASSQESGSGNTIYF
TGTGCCAGCAGCCAAGAATCCGGCTCTGGAAACACCATATATTTT
>once|NA|TRBJ2-7|TRBV6-6
CASSSTGRGSYEQYF
TGTGCCAGCAGCTCAACCGGGCGCGGCTCCTACGAGCAGTACTTC
>NA|TRBD1|TRBJ1-5|TRBV28
CASRPTGVYNQPQHF
TGTGCCAGCAGACCTACAGGGGTGTACAATCAGCCCCAGCATTTT
>NA|TRBD2|TRBJ2-1|TRBV14
CASSQAGGPSYNEQFF
TGTGCCAGCAGCCAAGCGGGAGGGCCCTCCTACAATGAGCAGTTCTTC